These 27 T cell receptor beta chains share one sample of origin, sequenced in a study of identical twins. TCRdb reprocessed the 5' RACE reads via MiXCR and lists one record per CDR3 protein. Of 1.5 million to 2 million distinct CDR3 sequences in the sample, more than 30% were seen once. Material: cord blood. All receptors derive from a newborn girl in good health.

The DNA for the CDR3 is TGCAGCGCCGGGACTTTCACAGATACGCAGTATTTT. Protein sequence: CSAGTFTDTQYF. The V gene is TRBV29-1, the J gene TRBJ2-3, with D maybe TRBD2 (6 bases). Trimming removed 7 bases from V and 2 bases from J, with 10 bases in between. The V gene's germline CDR1 is SQVTM and CDR2 ANQGSEA. The length of the CDR3 is 12 residues.

This rearrangement joins TRBV20-1 to TRBJ2-3, with D unresolved. The germline V and J ends were trimmed by 3 bases and 2 bases, with 12 bases remaining between them. Germline CDR1 reads DFQATT; CDR2 reads SNEGSKA (reference sequence). There are 14 residues in the CDR3. In nucleotides, the CDR3 is TGCAGTGCTAGCAGAGCGCAACTCACAGATACGCAGTATTTT. This sequence encodes CSASRAQLTDTQYF.

This rearrangement joins TRBV2 to TRBJ2-5, with D possibly being TRBD2 (6 bases). CDR3 length: 15 residues. CDR1 SNHLY and CDR2 FYNNEI come from the germline V gene. The V gene lost 1 base and the J gene lost 4 bases, with 13 bases spanning the gap. The CDR3 sequence is CASSEGLGSGETQYF. CDR3 sequence (DNA): TGTGCCAGCAGTGAAGGACTCGGGAGTGGAGAGACCCAGTACTTC.

This chain uses TRBV20-1 with TRBJ2-7; the D gene is possibly TRBD1 (6 bases). Trimming took off 1 base at V and 5 bases at J, with 18 bases between the two ends. Germline CDR1 reads DFQATT; CDR2 reads SNEGSKA (reference sequence). There are 15 residues in the CDR3. CDR3 amino acids: CSARVKLGALDEQYF. The CDR3 DNA is TGCAGTGCTAGAGTGAAGCTGGGGGCTTTGGACGAGCAGTACTTC.

V and J are TRBV7-9 and TRBJ1-6; D might be TRBD1 (5 bases). Trimming took off 5 bases at V and 2 bases at J, with 16 bases between the two ends. There are 17 residues in the CDR3. CDR1 and CDR2 (germline): SEHNR, FQNEAQ (reference sequence). CDR3 protein: CASSPGLTTAYNSPLHF. The CDR3, as DNA: TGTGCCAGCAGCCCGGGCCTGACGACAGCCTATAATTCACCCCTCCACTTT.

This clonotype was detected many times. CDR3 loop: CSATDTYEQYF. Here the CDR3 DNA reads TGCAGTGCTACGGACACCTACGAGCAGTACTTC. The chain combines TRBV20-1 with TRBJ2-7, with D possibly being TRBD1 (5 bases). The CDR3 covers 11 residues. The V end lost 4 bases, the J end lost 2 bases, and 6 bases lay between the germline ends. CDR1 and CDR2 (germline): DFQATT, SNEGSKA (reference sequence).

This clonotype was counted only a few times. The chain combines TRBV6-2 or TRBV6-3 with TRBJ1-2; tentatively, D is TRBD1 (6 bases). V dropped 4 bases and J dropped 1 base, with 10 bases sitting between them. The V gene's germline CDR1 is MNHEY and CDR2 SVGEGT. The CDR3 has 14 amino acids. In DNA form, the CDR3 reads TGTGCCAGCAGTTGCCTGGACAGTAACTATGGCTACACCTTC. Protein product: CASSCLDSNYGYTF.

V and J are TRBV6-2 or TRBV6-3 and TRBJ2-6; 9 positions match TRBD1. Germline values: CDR1 MNHEY, CDR2 SVGEGT. Trimming took 4 bases from V and 0 from J; bases not matched to a gene: 10. The CDR3 is made up of 19 amino acids. The CDR3: CASSFDPGQGFSGANVLTF. In DNA form, the CDR3 reads TGTGCCAGCAGTTTCGATCCGGGACAGGGATTCTCTGGGGCCAACGTCCTGACTTTC.

Regarding this clonotype: A clone one base away is much larger, so this may be a read error. The CDR3 loop is CASSATSGEYNEQYF. The CDR3 DNA reads TGTGCCAGCAGTGCCACTAGCGGGGAATACAATGAGCAGTACTTC. The gene calls are TRBV2 and TRBJ2-7; 10 bases line up with TRBD2. The junction had 10 bases not matched to a gene; V was cut back by 4 bases and J by 7 bases. The CDR3 contains 15 residues. Germline V gene sequence: CDR1 SNHLY, CDR2 FYNNEI. The whole variable domain, filled in from reference TRBV2 and TRBJ2-7, reads EPEVTQTPSHQVTQMGQEVILRCVPISNHLYFYWYRQILGQKVEFLVSFYNNEISEKSEIFDDQFSVERPDGSNFTLKIRSTKLEDSAMYFCASSATSGEYNEQYFGPGTRLTVT.

This clonotype was seen a handful of times. The CDR3 DNA sequence: TGTGCCAGCAGCCAAAGGGGGGGAAACGAGCAGTACTTC. It yields the protein CASSQRGGNEQYF. This chain joins TRBV3-1 and TRBJ2-7, with D perhaps matching TRBD2 (7 bases). Germline V gives CDR1 LGHDT, CDR2 YNNKEL (reference sequence). The CDR3 sequence is 13 residues long. Deletions cut 2 bases from V and 5 bases from J, with 10 bases between.

The chain couples TRBV28 to TRBJ2-4; 7 bases are shared with TRBD1. The tail of the sequence fits TRBJ2-7 better, so the J call may be wrong. CDR1 and CDR2 from the germline V gene are MDHEN and SYDVKM. The CDR3 has 14 residues. The CDR3 coding sequence is TGTGCCAGCAGTTTTCGGGACAGCATCTACGAGCAGTACTTC. The encoded protein is CASSFRDSIYEQYF.

The chain recombines TRBV7-2 with TRBJ1-1, with 8 bases that match TRBD1. Germline trimming cut 6 bases from V and 4 bases from J; bases unmatched to any gene: 7. The CDR3 has 14 amino acids. Looked up from germline, CDR1 is SGHTA and CDR2 is FQGNSA. In DNA form, the CDR3 reads TGTGCCAGCAGGGTGACAGGGGTGGGCACTGAAGCTTTCTTT. Translated, it gives CASRVTGVGTEAFF.

The rearrangement joins TRBV6-2 or TRBV6-3 to TRBJ2-7, with D possibly being TRBD1 or TRBD2 (5 bases each). The germline gives CDR1 MNHEY, CDR2 SVGEGT. Trimming took 4 bases from V and 0 from J, leaving 7 bases between them. This CDR3 has 13 amino acids. CDR3 DNA sequence: TGTGCCAGCAGTTGGGGGTTCTCCTACGAGCAGTACTTC. Protein product: CASSWGFSYEQYF.

This clonotype was seen more than once but under ten times. The chain carries TRBV11-3 and TRBJ2-7; 13 bases are a match to TRBD2. Germline CDR1 and CDR2: SGHNT and YENEEA. V gave up 2 bases and J gave up 7 bases; unmatched junction bases: 11. The CDR3 sequence is 17 residues long. Here the CDR3 reads CASSLTRLAGGHNEQYF. CDR3 sequence (DNA): TGTGCCAGCAGCTTAACCCGACTAGCGGGAGGCCACAATGAGCAGTACTTC.

The chain combines TRBV4-1 with TRBJ1-2; a possible D gene is TRBD1 (5 bases). Germline CDR1 is MGHRA and CDR2 is YSYEKL. Trimming cost V 0 bases and J 5 bases, with 13 bases left between them. This CDR3 has 15 amino acids. The CDR3: CASSQDGTFSYGYTF. The CDR3 coding sequence is TGCGCCAGCAGCCAAGATGGGACTTTTTCTTATGGCTACACCTTC.

The chain recombines TRBV12-3 or TRBV12-4 with TRBJ2-1; 8 bases match TRBD1. Unmatched junction bases numbered 12, after V lost 7 bases and J lost 10 bases. The CDR3 sequence is 14 residues long. CDR3 bases: TGTGCCAGCACCCAGGGGGACAGGATCTACGAGCAGTTCTTC. This encodes CASTQGDRIYEQFF.

V and J are TRBV5-4 and TRBJ2-3, with TRBD2 matching over 11 bases. V shed 4 bases and J 4 bases; nucleotides not matched to a gene: 8. The CDR3 loop spans 16 amino acids. The V gene's germline CDR1 is SGHNT and CDR2 YYREEE (reference sequence). The CDR3 sequence: CASSGTGTSGSDTQYF. CDR3 DNA sequence: TGTGCCAGCAGCGGCACCGGGACTAGCGGCTCAGATACGCAGTATTTT.

The V call is TRBV29-1, the J call TRBJ2-7; 7 nucleotides agree with TRBD1. The ends lost 6 bases at V and 5 bases at J; junction bases unmatched: 16. CDR1 and CDR2 (germline): SQVTM, ANQGSEA. There are 15 residues in the CDR3. The CDR3 is CSVAPLTGTVHEQYF. CDR3 nucleotides: TGCAGCGTGGCCCCTCTGACAGGGACGGTACACGAGCAGTACTTC.

This chain uses TRBV27 with TRBJ2-3; no clear D gene. V lost 2 bases and J lost 0, with 15 bases in between. This CDR3 contains 17 residues. Germline V gives CDR1 MNHEY, CDR2 SMNVEV (reference sequence). CDR3 loop: CASSLRVRELSTDTQYF. The DNA of the CDR3 is TGTGCCAGCAGTTTACGAGTTAGGGAACTTAGCACAGATACGCAGTATTTT.

This chain joins TRBV28 and TRBJ2-1; possible D gene TRBD2, 6 bases. The V end lost 6 bases, the J end lost 0 bases, and 12 bases lay between the germline ends. CDR3 size: 15 residues. CDR1 is MDHEN, CDR2 SYDVKM, per germline. CDR3 sequence (DNA): TGTGCCAGCAGGCCCGGGACTGGCTCCTACAATGAGCAGTTCTTC. It is translated as CASRPGTGSYNEQFF.

The chain is built from TRBV3-1 and TRBJ2-1, with D maybe TRBD2 (5 bases). Germline CDR1 LGHDT, CDR2 YNNKEL (reference sequence). The CDR3 length is 18 residues. Trimming stripped 4 bases from V and 3 bases from J, with 22 bases between. The CDR3 reads CASSPNGERLLFYNEQFF. The CDR3 region has the DNA TGTGCCAGCAGCCCAAATGGGGAGCGCCTCCTATTCTACAATGAGCAGTTCTTC.

This clonotype was observed many times. V is TRBV15 and J is TRBJ2-5; D not certain. V gave up 0 bases and J gave up 3 bases, with 5 bases separating them. This CDR3 spans 13 amino acids. The V gene's germline CDR1 is LNHNV and CDR2 YYDKDF (reference sequence). CDR3 nucleotide sequence: TGTGCCACCAGCAGAGAGCCGAAAGAGACCCAGTACTTC. Protein sequence: CATSREPKETQYF.

This clonotype was recorded a few times. This sequence joins TRBV5-1 and TRBJ2-1, with D unclear. The CDR3 runs to 15 residues. V was trimmed by 0 bases and J by 6 bases, leaving 13 bases between them. Germline V CDR1 and CDR2: SGHRS, YFSETQ. CDR3 in DNA: TGCGCCAGCAGCTTGGGTTCCCCTACCGCCAATGAGCAGTTCTTC. This encodes CASSLGSPTANEQFF.

This sequence joins TRBV2 and TRBJ2-7; the match to TRBD2 covers 7 bases. Per the germline V gene, CDR1 is SNHLY and CDR2 is FYNNEI. Losses at the gene ends were 7 bases for V and 0 bases for J; bases not matched to a gene: 6. The CDR3 consists of 14 residues. The CDR3 bases are TGTGCCAGCATGTTGGGGGGGAGCTCCTACGAGCAGTACTTC. Protein: CASMLGGSSYEQYF.

The chain carries TRBV12-3 or TRBV12-4 and TRBJ2-3; D might be TRBD1 or TRBD2, each matching 5 bases. The CDR3 sequence is 14 residues long. The germline V and J ends were trimmed by 0 bases and 8 bases, with 12 bases remaining between them. Written as DNA, the CDR3 is TGTGCCAGCAGTTTAGCCCAGGGACCCCTTACGCAGTATTTT. This sequence encodes CASSLAQGPLTQYF.

This chain joins TRBV7-9 and TRBJ1-1; D might be TRBD1 (5 bases). The germline gives CDR1 SEHNR, CDR2 FQNEAQ (reference sequence). V lost 5 bases and J lost 4, with 14 bases in between. CDR3 length equals 14 residues. The CDR3 DNA sequence: TGTGCCAGCAGCCCCCAGGGTGTGAGCACTGAAGCTTTCTTT. Amino acid sequence: CASSPQGVSTEAFF.

This clonotype came up a few times. The CDR3 nucleotides are TGTGCCAGCTCTCTAGGGGAGCTTATAAGCACAGATACGCAGTATTTT. Translated, it gives CASSLGELISTDTQYF. The chain couples TRBV5-6 to TRBJ2-3; either TRBD1 or TRBD2 may supply D (5 bases each). With 7 bases removed from V and 0 bases from J, the gap between germline ends came to 18 bases. The CDR3 totals 16 residues. Germline lookup yields CDR1 SGHDT and CDR2 YYEEEE.